The rows below give T cell receptor beta chains drawn from one sample of a study of cytomegalovirus exposure and HLA in healthy donors. Sequencing was performed with immunoSEQ multiplex PCR; in TCRdb, only in-frame clones are kept and a portion is missing. The data show 120,000 or so clones, approximately 78% seen once. The sequencing sample was made of PBMCs. The origin of the receptors is a woman aged 40 to 50 in good health and CMV-seronegative. The CDR3 runs from the conserved cysteine through the conserved F or W. The D gene is left open where the match is weak. The listing skips clone size in some rows; elsewhere it reads once, few, many or a size class.

D,J,size,V,DNA,CDR3
TRBD1,TRBJ1-6,NA,TRBV5-4,TGTGCCAGCAGCCAGGGGGGACGGTCAAGCTCCTATAATTCACCCCTCCACTTT,CASSQGGRSSSYNSPLHF
TRBD1,TRBJ1-1,NA,TRBV4-2,TGTGCCAGCAGCCCGTATCTGACAGGGGGGATGAACACTGAAGCTTTCTTT,CASSPYLTGGMNTEAFF
NA,TRBJ2-7,few,TRBV2,TGTGCCAGCAGTGAACAGGGAAGCTCCTACGAGCAGTACTTC,CASSEQGSSYEQYF
NA,TRBJ1-1,NA,TRBV28,TGTGCCAGCAGTTTGACAGCTCAACTGGCTTTCTTT,CASSLTAQLAFF
NA,TRBJ2-1,NA,TRBV9,TGTGCCAGCAGTCCGGGGGTACATGAGCAGTTCTTC,CASSPGVHEQFF
NA,TRBJ1-3,once,TRBV4-2,TGTGCCAGCAGCCAACGTCAGGGGCCGGGCTCCATCGGAAACACCATATATTTT,CASSQRQGPGSIGNTIYF
NA,TRBJ2-1,NA,TRBV10-3,TGTGCCATCAGTGACGGAGGCAATGAGCAGTTCTTC,CAISDGGNEQFF
NA,TRBJ2-3,NA,TRBV11-2,TGTGCCAGCAGGGCGACTAGTACGGATACGCAGTATTTT,CASRATSTDTQYF
NA,TRBJ2-7,once,TRBV19,TGTGCCAGTAGTATATCTGGCCACGAGCAGTACTTC,CASSISGHEQYF
NA,TRBJ1-1,NA,TRBV11-2,TGTGCCAGCAGCCCGACAGTGAACACTGAAGCTTTCTTT,CASSPTVNTEAFF
TRBD1,TRBJ1-4,NA,TRBV18,TGTGCCAGCTCCCAGGGACAGGGGGTTGAAAAACTGTTTTTT,CASSQGQGVEKLFF
NA,TRBJ1-4,NA,TRBV10-2,TGCGCCAGCAGTGAGCCATCGGGGGGAGGCGAAAAACTGTTTTTT,CASSEPSGGGEKLFF
TRBD2,TRBJ2-7,NA,TRBV27,TGTGCCAGCAGTCCAAGAGCGGGAGGGACCTACGAGCAGTACTTC,CASSPRAGGTYEQYF
NA,TRBJ2-5,NA,TRBV7-2,TGTGCCAGCAGCTTATCCCGGGAGACCCAGTACTTC,CASSLSRETQYF
TRBD1,TRBJ1-3,NA,TRBV10-3,TGTGCCATCAGGGCGGGACAGGGGGCGGAAAGCTCTGGAAACACCATATATTTT,CAIRAGQGAESSGNTIYF
TRBD1,TRBJ1-5,NA,TRBV19,TGTGCCAGTAGGCCCGGGACAGGGGTTGTTCAGCCCCAGCATTTT,CASRPGTGVVQPQHF
NA,TRBJ2-7,few,TRBV28,TGTGCCAGCCCGAAGTGGCGGACTAGCCTACCCAGGGGGGACGAGCAGTACTTC,CASPKWRTSLPRGDEQYF
NA,TRBJ2-2,NA,TRBV5-4,TGTGCCAGCAGCTCGACCGACTGGTCGAACACCGGGGAGCTGTTTTTT,CASSSTDWSNTGELFF
NA,TRBJ2-7,NA,TRBV6-5,TGTGCCAGCAGTTACTCATTCACAGCCCCCTACGAGCAGTACTTC,CASSYSFTAPYEQYF
NA,TRBJ1-4,NA,TRBV21-1,TGTGCCAGCAGCAAACAGGATGGGCGGGGACTGTTTTTT,CASSKQDGRGLFF
TRBD1,TRBJ2-1,NA,TRBV7-2,TGTGCCAGCAGCCCACCGGGACAGTCCTACAATGAGCAGTTCTTC,CASSPPGQSYNEQFF
TRBD1,TRBJ2-6,NA,TRBV27,TGTGCCAGCAGTTTCGGGACAGGACTCTCTGGGGCCAACGGCCTGACTTTC,CASSFGTGLSGANGLTF
TRBD1,TRBJ2-7,NA,TRBV11-2,TGTGCCAGCAGCCCCATCCGGACAGGCGCCTACGAGCAGTACTTC,CASSPIRTGAYEQYF
NA,TRBJ1-2,NA,TRBV21-1,TGTGCCAGCAGCACCCGGGACAGGGTCGATGGCTACACCTTC,CASSTRDRVDGYTF
TRBD2,TRBJ2-7,few,TRBV7-6,TGTGCCAGCAGCTTAGACCCACCGGGACTAGCGGGACTGGGTCCGGGGGGAGAGCAGTACTTC,CASSLDPPGLAGLGPGGEQYF
NA,TRBJ2-7,NA,TRBV6-1,TGTGCCAGCGGGACTGTGCGGGGATCCTACGAGCAGTACTTC,CASGTVRGSYEQYF
NA,TRBJ2-7,few,TRBV2,TGTGCCAGCAGCAGGGACTACGAGCAGTACTTC,CASSRDYEQYF
TRBD1,TRBJ2-1,NA,TRBV5-1,TGCGCCAGCAGCTGGACAGGGGGCGAAGGCAATGAGCAGTTCTTC,CASSWTGGEGNEQFF
TRBD1,TRBJ1-2,NA,TRBV7-2,TGTGCCAGCAGCTTAGTTGAGGGGGCGGATGGCTACACCTTC,CASSLVEGADGYTF
TRBD1,TRBJ1-1,NA,TRBV5-6,TGTGCCAGCAGCTTGCCGGACAGGCCTAACACTGAAGCTTTCTTT,CASSLPDRPNTEAFF